Listed below are T cell receptor beta chains from one sample, sequenced in a study of tumor-infiltrating lymphocytes in oesophageal squamous cell carcinoma. TCRdb reprocessed the reads via MiXCR and lists one record per CDR3 protein. The sample holds more than 10,000 distinct CDR3 sequences, 50% to 60% seen once. The sample comprised blood. The receptors stem from a female donor with esophageal squamous cell carcinoma. The CDR3 runs from the conserved cysteine through the conserved F or W. The D gene is left open where the match is weak. The size of a clone is reported for some rows only, either as once, few or many, or as a class for expanded clones.

CDR3 protein: CASSLEGPAGQFF; CDR3 DNA: TGTGCCAGCAGCTTAGAGGGCCCGGCAGGGCAGTTCTTC; V gene: TRBV7-4; D gene: -; J gene: TRBJ2-1; clone size: -
CDR3 protein: CASSLTVPQETQYF; CDR3 DNA: TGTGCCAGCAGTTTGACAGTGCCCCAAGAGACCCAGTACTTC; V gene: TRBV27; D gene: -; J gene: TRBJ2-5; clone size: -
CDR3 protein: CASSSFGFSTDTQYF; CDR3 DNA: TGTGCCAGCAGCTCTTTCGGGTTTAGCACAGATACGCAGTACTTC; V gene: TRBV7-8; D gene: -; J gene: TRBJ2-7; clone size: -
CDR3 protein: CASSLDTGIGGYTF; CDR3 DNA: TGTGCCAGCAGCTTAGACACAGGGATTGGTGGCTACACCTTC; V gene: TRBV7-3; D gene: -; J gene: TRBJ1-2; clone size: -
CDR3 protein: CASSQLGQGYEQYF; CDR3 DNA: TGTGCCAGCAGCCAACTCGGACAGGGCTACGAGCAGTACTTC; V gene: TRBV7-2; D gene: TRBD1; J gene: TRBJ2-7; clone size: -
CDR3 protein: CASSLLPGQGMEQYF; CDR3 DNA: TGTGCCAGCAGCCTGCTACCGGGACAGGGAATGGAGCAGTACTTC; V gene: TRBV27; D gene: TRBD1; J gene: TRBJ2-7; clone size: -
CDR3 protein: CASSLGQGSPLHF; CDR3 DNA: TGTGCCAGCAGTCTCGGACAGGGCTCACCCCTCCACTTT; V gene: TRBV6-1; D gene: TRBD1; J gene: TRBJ1-6; clone size: few
CDR3 protein: CASSPQGGLIEQYF; CDR3 DNA: TGTGCCAGTAGCCCACAGGGGGGTCTGATCGAGCAGTACTTC; V gene: TRBV19; D gene: TRBD1; J gene: TRBJ2-7; clone size: -
CDR3 protein: CASSPGDDPRETQYF; CDR3 DNA: TGCGCCAGCAGCCCGGGAGATGACCCCCGTGAGACCCAGTACTTC; V gene: TRBV4-1; D gene: -; J gene: TRBJ2-5; clone size: -
CDR3 protein: CASSETGALSGNTIYF; CDR3 DNA: TGTGCCAGCAGTGAAACAGGGGCCCTCTCTGGAAACACCATATATTTT; V gene: TRBV28; D gene: TRBD1; J gene: TRBJ1-3; clone size: -
CDR3 protein: CASSFSTGTEGRETQYF; CDR3 DNA: TGTGCCAGCAGCTTCTCTACCGGGACAGAGGGGCGGGAGACCCAGTACTTC; V gene: TRBV7-9; D gene: TRBD1; J gene: TRBJ2-5; clone size: many
CDR3 protein: CATSDPPWREGQETQYF; CDR3 DNA: TGTGCCACCAGTGATCCCCCCTGGCGGGAGGGGCAAGAGACCCAGTACTTC; V gene: TRBV24-1; D gene: TRBD2; J gene: TRBJ2-5; clone size: -
CDR3 protein: CASSDLGGAGANVLTF; CDR3 DNA: TGTGCCAGCAGTGACTTAGGGGGAGCTGGGGCCAACGTCCTGACTTTC; V gene: TRBV6-4; D gene: -; J gene: TRBJ2-6; clone size: once
CDR3 protein: CASRGQGNSPLHF; CDR3 DNA: TGTGCCAGCAGAGGACAGGGTAATTCACCCCTCCACTTT; V gene: TRBV9; D gene: TRBD1; J gene: TRBJ1-6; clone size: -
CDR3 protein: CASAERFSYEQYF; CDR3 DNA: TGTGCCAGCGCTGAGCGGTTTTCCTACGAGCAGTACTTC; V gene: TRBV27; D gene: -; J gene: TRBJ2-7; clone size: many
CDR3 protein: CASRESGRDNEQFF; CDR3 DNA: TGTGCCAGCAGAGAGAGCGGGAGGGACAATGAGCAGTTCTTC; V gene: TRBV12-3/TRBV12-4; D gene: TRBD2; J gene: TRBJ2-1; clone size: medium-sized
CDR3 protein: CASSPQDGYEQYF; CDR3 DNA: TGTGCCAGCAGCCCCCAAGACGGCTACGAGCAGTACTTC; V gene: TRBV7-6; D gene: -; J gene: TRBJ2-7; clone size: -
CDR3 protein: CASSFLLAGGRGEQFF; CDR3 DNA: TGTGCCAGCAGCTTCCTACTAGCGGGAGGTAGGGGTGAGCAGTTCTTC; V gene: TRBV5-4; D gene: TRBD2; J gene: TRBJ2-1; clone size: once
CDR3 protein: CASSLGRGGSTNEKLFF; CDR3 DNA: TGTGCCAGCAGCTTGGGGAGGGGGGGGTCAACTAATGAAAAACTGTTTTTT; V gene: TRBV11-2; D gene: -; J gene: TRBJ1-4; clone size: many
CDR3 protein: CASSLSKPQQGLRGYEQYF; CDR3 DNA: TGTGCCAGCAGTTTATCAAAACCCCAACAGGGACTGAGAGGCTACGAGCAGTACTTC; V gene: TRBV27; D gene: -; J gene: TRBJ2-7; clone size: -
CDR3 protein: CASSLRASGAQYF; CDR3 DNA: TGTGCCAGCAGTTTAAGGGCTTCCGGGGCCCAGTACTTC; V gene: TRBV12-3/TRBV12-4; D gene: -; J gene: TRBJ2-5; clone size: -
CDR3 protein: CASRQPGVKEQYF; CDR3 DNA: TGTGCCAGCAGGCAACCGGGAGTAAAAGAGCAGTACTTC; V gene: TRBV6-1; D gene: -; J gene: TRBJ2-7; clone size: -
CDR3 protein: CASSLSRGSNEQFF; CDR3 DNA: TGTGCCAGCAGCTTATCCCGAGGCTCTAATGAGCAGTTCTTC; V gene: TRBV7-2; D gene: -; J gene: TRBJ2-1; clone size: -
CDR3 protein: CASSYAYEQYF; CDR3 DNA: TGTGCCAGCAGTTACGCCTACGAGCAGTACTTC; V gene: TRBV6-8; D gene: -; J gene: TRBJ2-7; clone size: -
CDR3 protein: CASRKGQLSSGANVLTF; CDR3 DNA: TGCGCCAGCAGGAAGGGACAGTTAAGCTCTGGGGCCAACGTCCTGACTTTC; V gene: TRBV10-2; D gene: TRBD1; J gene: TRBJ2-6; clone size: -
CDR3 protein: CASSLLREGYEQYF; CDR3 DNA: TGTGCCAGCAGCTTATTGCGGGAGGGGTACGAGCAGTACTTC; V gene: TRBV7-2; D gene: TRBD2; J gene: TRBJ2-7; clone size: -
CDR3 protein: CASSAEGTDIQYF; CDR3 DNA: TGCGCCAGCAGCGCGGAGGGGACAGACATTCAGTACTTC; V gene: TRBV5-1; D gene: -; J gene: TRBJ2-4; clone size: -
CDR3 protein: CASSVLGTGANVLTF; CDR3 DNA: TGTGCCAGCAGCGTACTTGGTACTGGGGCCAACGTCCTGACTTTC; V gene: TRBV27; D gene: -; J gene: TRBJ2-6; clone size: -
CDR3 protein: CASSLTGTSDYEQYF; CDR3 DNA: TGCGCCAGCAGCTTGACAGGGACTAGCGACTACGAGCAGTACTTC; V gene: TRBV5-1; D gene: TRBD2; J gene: TRBJ2-7; clone size: once
CDR3 protein: CASSLVAGVSYNEQFF; CDR3 DNA: TGTGCCAGCAGCTTAGTTGCGGGAGTTTCCTACAATGAGCAGTTCTTC; V gene: TRBV11-2; D gene: TRBD2; J gene: TRBJ2-1; clone size: few
CDR3 protein: CASSRVGGSIEATQYF; CDR3 DNA: TGTGCCAGCAGCCGCGTGGGGGGGAGCATTGAGGCTACGCAGTATTTT; V gene: TRBV7-2; D gene: TRBD2; J gene: TRBJ2-3; clone size: few
CDR3 protein: CASSLRTGKHNEQFF; CDR3 DNA: TGTGCCAGCAGCTTAAGGACAGGGAAGCACAATGAGCAGTTCTTC; V gene: TRBV7-2; D gene: TRBD1; J gene: TRBJ2-1; clone size: medium-sized
CDR3 protein: CASSQTRRGLSDTQYF; CDR3 DNA: TGTGCCAGCAGCCAAACACGGCGGGGCCTGTCGGATACGCAGTATTTT; V gene: TRBV28; D gene: -; J gene: TRBJ2-3; clone size: -
CDR3 protein: CASRTTGPSTDTQYF; CDR3 DNA: TGTGCCAGCAGGACGACAGGGCCTAGCACAGATACGCAGTATTTT; V gene: TRBV28; D gene: TRBD1; J gene: TRBJ2-3; clone size: few
CDR3 protein: CASSIKGPPGVEQFF; CDR3 DNA: TGTGCCAGCAGCATTAAGGGCCCTCCGGGCGTTGAGCAGTTCTTC; V gene: TRBV7-8; D gene: -; J gene: TRBJ2-1; clone size: few
CDR3 protein: CASSGAPGLAGELSYNEQFF; CDR3 DNA: TGTGCCAGCAGCGGGGCACCGGGACTAGCGGGAGAGCTCTCCTACAATGAGCAGTTCTTC; V gene: TRBV7-6; D gene: TRBD2; J gene: TRBJ2-1; clone size: few
CDR3 protein: CASSELEDRGPEQYF; CDR3 DNA: TGTGCCAGCAGTGAGTTGGAGGACAGGGGGCCCGAGCAGTACTTC; V gene: TRBV6-1; D gene: TRBD1; J gene: TRBJ2-7; clone size: medium-sized
CDR3 protein: CASSYLTLGDTQYF; CDR3 DNA: TGTGCCAGCAGTTACTTGACCTTGGGGGATACGCAGTATTTT; V gene: TRBV6-6; D gene: -; J gene: TRBJ2-3; clone size: -
CDR3 protein: CASSLGAGTGQETQYF; CDR3 DNA: TGTGCCAGCAGCTTAGGGGCCGGGACAGGGCAAGAGACCCAGTACTTC; V gene: TRBV7-2; D gene: TRBD1; J gene: TRBJ2-5; clone size: few
CDR3 protein: CASSPTGRVEQYF; CDR3 DNA: TGTGCCAGCTCACCAACAGGGAGGGTCGAGCAGTACTTC; V gene: TRBV18; D gene: -; J gene: TRBJ2-7; clone size: many
CDR3 protein: CASSHDGRGGGELFF; CDR3 DNA: TGCGCCAGCAGCCACGACGGGAGAGGCGGCGGGGAGCTGTTTTTT; V gene: TRBV5-1; D gene: -; J gene: TRBJ2-2; clone size: few
CDR3 protein: CSASPRGARVEQYF; CDR3 DNA: TGCAGTGCTAGCCCTAGGGGCGCGAGGGTAGAGCAGTACTTC; V gene: TRBV20-1; D gene: -; J gene: TRBJ2-5; clone size: -
CDR3 protein: CASSPQRTASEAFF; CDR3 DNA: TGTGCCAGCAGCCCACAACGTACAGCCTCCGAAGCTTTCTTT; V gene: TRBV25-1; D gene: -; J gene: TRBJ1-1; clone size: many
CDR3 protein: CASSLQTGGGYEQYF; CDR3 DNA: TGTGCCAGCAGCTTACAGACGGGAGGGGGCTACGAGCAGTACTTC; V gene: TRBV7-3; D gene: TRBD2; J gene: TRBJ2-7; clone size: -
CDR3 protein: CASSNAWGTSGSHNEQFF; CDR3 DNA: TGTGCCAGCAGCAACGCTTGGGGGACTAGCGGGAGTCACAATGAGCAGTTCTTC; V gene: TRBV7-6; D gene: TRBD2; J gene: TRBJ2-1; clone size: -
CDR3 protein: CASSFGQARGETQYF; CDR3 DNA: TGTGCCAGCAGCTTCGGGCAGGCGAGGGGAGAGACCCAGTACTTC; V gene: TRBV7-3; D gene: -; J gene: TRBJ2-5; clone size: -
CDR3 protein: CASRDSNTGELFF; CDR3 DNA: TGTGCCAGCCGGGACTCTAACACCGGGGAGCTGTTTTTT; V gene: TRBV12-3/TRBV12-4; D gene: -; J gene: TRBJ2-2; clone size: -
CDR3 protein: CASSKLAGGHNEQFF; CDR3 DNA: TGTGCCAGCAGTAAGCTAGCGGGAGGGCACAATGAGCAGTTCTTC; V gene: TRBV27; D gene: TRBD2; J gene: TRBJ2-1; clone size: medium-sized
CDR3 protein: CASSHSGNTIYF; CDR3 DNA: TGTGCCAGCAGCCACTCTGGAAACACCATATATTTT; V gene: TRBV14; D gene: -; J gene: TRBJ1-3; clone size: -
CDR3 protein: CASSFQQGEETQYF; CDR3 DNA: TGTGCCAGCAGTTTTCAACAGGGGGAAGAGACCCAGTACTTC; V gene: TRBV12-3/TRBV12-4; D gene: TRBD1; J gene: TRBJ2-5; clone size: few
CDR3 protein: CASDGYSHSNQPQHF; CDR3 DNA: TGTGCCAGTGATGGGTATAGTCATTCCAATCAGCCCCAGCATTTT; V gene: TRBV28; D gene: -; J gene: TRBJ1-5; clone size: medium-sized